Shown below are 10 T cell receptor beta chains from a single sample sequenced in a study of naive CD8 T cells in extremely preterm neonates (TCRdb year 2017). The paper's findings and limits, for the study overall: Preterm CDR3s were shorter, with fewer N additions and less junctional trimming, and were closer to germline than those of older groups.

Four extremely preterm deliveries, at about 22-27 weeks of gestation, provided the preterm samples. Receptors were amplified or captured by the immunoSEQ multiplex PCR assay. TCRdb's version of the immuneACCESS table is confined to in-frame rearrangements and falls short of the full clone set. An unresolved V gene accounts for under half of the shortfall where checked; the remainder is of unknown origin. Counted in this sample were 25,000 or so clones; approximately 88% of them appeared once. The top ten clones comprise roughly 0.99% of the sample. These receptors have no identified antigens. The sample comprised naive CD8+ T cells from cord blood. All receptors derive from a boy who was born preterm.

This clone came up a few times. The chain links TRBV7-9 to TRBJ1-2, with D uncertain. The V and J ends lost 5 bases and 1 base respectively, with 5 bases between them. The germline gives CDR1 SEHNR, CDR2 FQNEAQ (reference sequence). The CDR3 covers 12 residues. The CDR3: CASSDNNYGYTF. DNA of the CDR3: TGTGCCAGCAGCGACAATAACTATGGCTACACCTTC.

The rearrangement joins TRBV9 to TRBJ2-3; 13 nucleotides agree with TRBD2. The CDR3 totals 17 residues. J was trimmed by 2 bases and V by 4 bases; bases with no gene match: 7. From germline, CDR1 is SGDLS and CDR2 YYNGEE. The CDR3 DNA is TGTGCCAGCAGCCTCATGACTAGCGGGGGGCCCACAGATACGCAGTATTTT. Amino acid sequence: CASSLMTSGGPTDTQYF.

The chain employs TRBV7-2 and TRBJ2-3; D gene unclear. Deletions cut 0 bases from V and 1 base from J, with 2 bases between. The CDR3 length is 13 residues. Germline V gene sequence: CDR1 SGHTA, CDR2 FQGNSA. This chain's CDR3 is CASSLARTDTQYF. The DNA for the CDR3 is TGTGCCAGCAGCTTAGCTCGCACAGATACGCAGTATTTT.

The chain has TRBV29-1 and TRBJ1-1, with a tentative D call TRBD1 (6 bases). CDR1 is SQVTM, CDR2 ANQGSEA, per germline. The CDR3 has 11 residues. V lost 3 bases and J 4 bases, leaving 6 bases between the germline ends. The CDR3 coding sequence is TGCAGCGTTGACAGGGGCACTGAAGCTTTCTTT. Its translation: CSVDRGTEAFF.

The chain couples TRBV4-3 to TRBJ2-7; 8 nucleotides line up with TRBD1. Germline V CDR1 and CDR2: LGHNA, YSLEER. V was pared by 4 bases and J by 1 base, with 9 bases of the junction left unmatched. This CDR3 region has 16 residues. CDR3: CASSLGAGGTSYEQYF. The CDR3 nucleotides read TGCGCCAGCAGCCTCGGGGCAGGGGGCACGTCCTACGAGCAGTACTTC.

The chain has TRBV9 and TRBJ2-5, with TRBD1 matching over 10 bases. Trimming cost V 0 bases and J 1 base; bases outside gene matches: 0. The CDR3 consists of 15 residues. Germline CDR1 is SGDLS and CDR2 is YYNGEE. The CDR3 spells CASSVGTGGQETQYF. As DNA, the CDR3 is TGTGCCAGCAGCGTAGGGACAGGGGGCCAAGAGACCCAGTACTTC. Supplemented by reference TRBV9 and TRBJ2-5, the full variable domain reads DSGVTQTPKHLITATGQRVTLRCSPRSGDLSVYWYQQSLDQGLQFLIQYYNGEERAKGNILERFSAQQFPDLHSELNLSSLELGDSALYFCASSVGTGGQETQYFGPGTRLLVL.

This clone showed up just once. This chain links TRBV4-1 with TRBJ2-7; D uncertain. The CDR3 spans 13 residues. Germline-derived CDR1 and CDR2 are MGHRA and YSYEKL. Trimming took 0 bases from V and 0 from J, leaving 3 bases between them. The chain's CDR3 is CASSQETSYEQYF. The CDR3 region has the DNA TGCGCCAGCAGCCAAGAGACCTCCTACGAGCAGTACTTC.

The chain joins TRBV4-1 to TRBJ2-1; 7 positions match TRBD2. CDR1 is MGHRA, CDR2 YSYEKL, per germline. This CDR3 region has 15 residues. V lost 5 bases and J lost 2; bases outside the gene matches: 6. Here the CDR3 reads CASSSSGEPYNEQFF. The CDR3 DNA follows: TGCGCCAGCAGCTCCAGCGGGGAGCCCTACAATGAGCAGTTCTTC.

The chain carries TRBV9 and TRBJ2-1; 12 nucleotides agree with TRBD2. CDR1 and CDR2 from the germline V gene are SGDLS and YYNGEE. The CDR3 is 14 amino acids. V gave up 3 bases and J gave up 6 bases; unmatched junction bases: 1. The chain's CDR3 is CASSASGGANEQFF. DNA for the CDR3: TGTGCCAGCAGCGCTAGCGGGGGGGCCAATGAGCAGTTCTTC.

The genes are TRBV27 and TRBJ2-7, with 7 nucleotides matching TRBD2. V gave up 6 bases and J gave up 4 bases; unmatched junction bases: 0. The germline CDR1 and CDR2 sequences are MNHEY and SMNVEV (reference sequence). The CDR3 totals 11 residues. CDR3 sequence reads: CASSGGYEQYF. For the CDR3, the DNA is TGTGCCAGCAGCGGGGGGTACGAGCAGTACTTC.